What follows are 9 T cell receptor beta chains derived from one specimen sequenced in a study of PD-L1 blockade in urothelial cancer. Produced via immunoSEQ multiplex PCR; TCRdb's table is partial and in-frame only. The profile shows some 51,000 clones, roughly 86% of them singletons. Sequencing was performed on PBMCs, taken around atezolizumab (anti-PD-L1) treatment. The receptors originated from a man aged 55-75 years with urothelial cancer.

The chain uses TRBV18 and TRBJ1-1; D gene ambiguous. From germline, CDR1 is KGHSH and CDR2 LQKENI. V was shortened by 3 bases and J by 5 bases, with 7 bases between the two germline ends. This CDR3 comprises 12 residues. The CDR3 spells CASSPGATEAFF. CDR3 bases: TGTGCCAGCTCACCGGGCGCGACTGAAGCTTTCTTT.

The CDR3 region is CASSYPEGREGETQYF. The CDR3 DNA reads as TGTGCCAGCAGTTACCCTGAGGGTCGGGAAGGCGAGACCCAGTACTTC. The chain is built from TRBV6-5 and TRBJ2-5, with a tentative D call TRBD2 (5 bases). From germline, CDR1 is MNHEY and CDR2 SVGAGI. The CDR3 sequence is 16 residues long. Trimming took off 2 bases at V and 5 bases at J, with 18 bases between the two ends.

The chain employs TRBV7-2 and TRBJ2-2; D not resolved. V was pared by 2 bases and J by 6 bases, with 7 bases between. The germline V gene has CDR1 SGHTA and CDR2 FQGNSA. This CDR3 is built from 13 residues. The CDR3 DNA reads as TGTGCCAGCAGCTTATTCGAGGCCGGGGAGCTGTTTTTT. This gives the protein CASSLFEAGELFF.

The chain is built from TRBV5-6 and TRBJ1-2; TRBD1 matches at 7 bases. Looked up from germline, CDR1 is SGHDT and CDR2 is YYEEEE. V was clipped by 0 bases and J by 2 bases; unmatched bases: 4. The CDR3 totals 15 residues. The CDR3 sequence: CASSLGGTANYGYTF. CDR3 DNA sequence: TGTGCCAGCAGCTTGGGTGGGACAGCCAACTATGGCTACACCTTC.

The CDR3 DNA is TGTGCCAGCAGCTCAGAAGCCAGACACTGGGAAAAACTGTTTTTT. This translates into CASSSEARHWEKLFF. The chain has TRBV7-2 and TRBJ1-4; no clear D gene. Germline CDR1 is SGHTA and CDR2 is FQGNSA. This CDR3 region has 15 residues. Between the trimmed V and J ends, which lost 4 bases and 8 bases, there was a span of 17 bases. Full variable domain (missing parts from reference TRBV7-2 and TRBJ1-4): GAGVSQSPSNKVTEKGKDVELRCDPISGHTALYWYRQSLGQGLEFLIYFQGNSAPDKSGLPSDRFSAERTGGSVSTLTIQRTQQEDSAVYLCASSSEARHWEKLFFGSGTQLSVL.

The rearrangement uses TRBV4-3 and TRBJ2-1; TRBD2 agrees at 11 bases. Trimming at V came to 4 bases and at J to 4 bases, leaving 3 bases not matched to a gene. Germline V gives CDR1 LGHNA, CDR2 YSLEER. The CDR3 is made up of 15 amino acids. CDR3 coding DNA: TGCGCCAGCAGCCCCGGGACTAGCGGTTACAATGAGCAGTTCTTC. Protein product: CASSPGTSGYNEQFF.

This chain connects TRBV7-6 to TRBJ1-1; no definite D call. Germline assignment: CDR1 SGHVS and CDR2 FNYEAQ. The ends were cut back, 2 bases at V and 0 bases at J, with 16 bases in the middle. The CDR3 has 17 residues. The CDR3 nucleotides read TGTGCCAGCAGCTTATACCCTCAGGCCAGACTGAACACTGAAGCTTTCTTT. Protein: CASSLYPQARLNTEAFF. The whole variable domain, filled in from reference TRBV7-6 and TRBJ1-1, reads GAGVSQSPRYKVTKRGQDVALRCDPISGHVSLYWYRQALGQGPEFLTYFNYEAQQDKSGLPNDRFSAERPEGSISTLTIQRTEQRDSAMYRCASSLYPQARLNTEAFFGQGTRLTVV.

The V and J genes are TRBV7-2 and TRBJ2-1; 7 bases fit TRBD1. The trim removed 4 bases at V and 3 bases at J, leaving 3 bases unmatched. Germline V gives CDR1 SGHTA, CDR2 FQGNSA. This CDR3 is built from 14 residues. CDR3 sequence reads: CASSSNRGYNEQFF. CDR3 DNA: TGTGCCAGCAGCTCCAACAGGGGCTACAATGAGCAGTTCTTC.

The chain links TRBV9 to TRBJ2-7; TRBD2 matches at 7 bases. This CDR3 comprises 17 residues. CDR1 and CDR2 from the germline V gene are SGDLS and YYNGEE. With V trimmed by 4 bases and J by 1 base, 14 bases remained unmatched. The CDR3 reads CASSPPSGTISSYEQYF. CDR3 nucleotide sequence: TGTGCCAGCAGCCCCCCATCCGGGACTATTAGTTCCTACGAGCAGTACTTC.